The sample holds many counts of the clone carrying this T cell receptor beta chain. Its antigen is as yet unknown. Time point noted: longitudinal time-point 2. This specimen belongs to a study of neurological immune-mediated disorders. Study-level results: Private repertoires in all groups were suggested by the absence of shared CDR3 amino acid sequences among expanded clones across subjects.

The authors made cDNA by 5'RACE with 10-nucleotide random UMIs. From 15-18 subjects, each sequencing run yielded over 170 million TCR-beta sequences. Each CDR3 protein is one row after TCRdb ran MiXCR on the 5' RACE reads. The sample has 84,000 or so distinct CDR3 sequences; roughly 13% are singletons. The sequence was collected from a female donor with HTLV-1-associated myelopathy (HAM/TSP). Sequencing input: PBMCs.

The CDR3 nucleotides are TGCAGTGCTAGAGATGATCTTAGTCGGGGGGGTCGGTCCTACAATGAGCAGTTCTTC. Translating it yields CSARDDLSRGGRSYNEQFF. The chain employs TRBV20-1 and TRBJ2-1; 8 bases are shared with TRBD2. The CDR3 runs to 19 residues. CDR1 is DFQATT and CDR2 is SNEGSKA in the germline V gene (reference sequence). V was pared by 0 bases and J by 1 base, with 14 bases of the junction left unmatched.